This T cell receptor beta chain was recovered during a study of OX40 agonist ivuxolimab in advanced cancers. V was clipped by 6 bases and J by 0 bases, with 12 bases between them. CDR1 SNHLY and CDR2 FYNNEI come from the germline V gene. This CDR3 has 15 amino acids. Some clones are missing from TCRdb's copy, which holds only in-frame ones; the method was immunoSEQ multiplex PCR. The repertoire consists of about 120,000 clones, with 80% to 90% occurring once and the leading ten covering 0.55% to 0.7%. The chain uses TRBV2 and TRBJ1-5, with D possibly being TRBD1 (6 bases). The source of this sequence is an adult with an advanced solid tumor such as melanoma, head and neck, liver or kidney cancer. The sequencing here drew on CD4+ or CD8+ T cells sorted from blood, taken in a trial of the OX40 agonist ivuxolimab. CDR3 bases: TGTGCCAGCAGGCCACAGGGTTATAGCAATCAGCCCCAGCATTTT. Protein sequence: CASRPQGYSNQPQHF.